This TCR beta chain was obtained from a study of T-cell memory formation after mild COVID-19. Study-wide results and caveats: Cross-reactive memory apparently joined, as some responding clones appeared in pre-infection memory.

Constant-segment-primed 5'RACE gave TCR alpha and TCR beta cDNA libraries with sample barcodes and UMIs. TCRdb reanalysed the 5' RACE reads using MiXCR and keeps one entry per CDR3 protein. The sample shows about half a million distinct CDR3 sequences, 18% of them seen only once. This clonotype was counted a few times. Its antigen is currently unknown. This TCR was recovered from an adult woman who had mild COVID-19 (a few samples of this study predate the infection). Cell type and time point are not known. Sequencing was carried out using PBMCs or a T cell subset sorted from them (not recorded which).

The CDR3 loop reads CASSSTPQGNTEAFF. Written as DNA, the CDR3 is TGTGCCAGCAGCTCCACCCCGCAAGGGAACACTGAAGCTTTCTTT. V usage is TRBV7-3 and J usage is TRBJ1-1, with D unresolved. There are 15 residues in the CDR3. Germline lookup yields CDR1 SGHTA and CDR2 FQGTGA. Between the trimmed V and J ends, which lost 4 bases and 1 base, there was a span of 13 bases.